Each of the 20 T cell receptor beta chains below was sequenced from the same sample in a study of cytotoxic CD8 clonotypes in ibrutinib-treated CLL. The protocol was immunoSEQ multiplex PCR, while the TCRdb copy is restricted to in-frame clones and leaves out a portion. The table shows more than 15,000 clones, with over 70% occurring only once. Material: PBMCs, obtained before ibrutinib treatment. The receptors were gathered from a human donor with chronic lymphocytic leukemia.

The V and J genes are TRBV6-6 and TRBJ2-7; D might be TRBD2 (6 bases). From germline, CDR1 is MNHNY and CDR2 SVGAGI (reference sequence). The V gene lost 5 bases and the J gene lost 3 bases, with 11 bases spanning the gap. The CDR3 runs to 13 residues. DNA for the CDR3: TGTGCCAGCAGTCTTGCGGGAAACTACGAGCAGTACTTC. Translation gives CASSLAGNYEQYF.

V gene TRBV7-6 combines with J gene TRBJ1-3; maybe TRBD1 (5 bases). In germline, CDR1 is SGHVS, CDR2 FNYEAQ. The CDR3 covers 16 residues. Deletions cut 5 bases from V and 2 bases from J, with 16 bases between. Here the CDR3 reads CASSARDESAGNTIYF. The CDR3 nucleotides read TGTGCCAGCAGCGCCCGGGACGAAAGCGCTGGAAACACCATATATTTT.

The chain combines TRBV13 with TRBJ2-5; 9 nucleotides match TRBD2. This CDR3 region has 16 residues. The germline CDR1 and CDR2 sequences are PRHDT and FYEKMQ (reference sequence). The V and J ends lost 5 bases and 6 bases, in that order; junction bases with no gene match: 13. CDR3 amino acids: CASSPSGTSRLQTQYF. In DNA form, the CDR3 reads TGTGCCAGCAGCCCCTCCGGGACTAGCAGGTTACAGACCCAGTACTTC.

The table lists this clone with a few counts. The chain employs TRBV11-2 and TRBJ2-1; D remains ambiguous. The CDR3 spans 16 residues. Deletions cut 1 base from V and 0 bases from J, with 10 bases between. Looked up from germline, CDR1 is SGHAT and CDR2 is FQNNGV. CDR3 in amino acids: CASSLAYLSSYNEQFF. The CDR3, as DNA: TGTGCCAGCAGCTTAGCCTATCTGAGCTCCTACAATGAGCAGTTCTTC. The whole variable domain, remainder taken from reference TRBV11-2 and TRBJ2-1, is EAGVAQSPRYKIIEKRQSVAFWCNPISGHATLYWYQQILGQGPKLLIQFQNNGVVDDSQLPKDRFSAERLKGVDSTLKIQPAKLEDSAVYLCASSLAYLSSYNEQFFGPGTRLTVL.

The chain joins TRBV25-1 to TRBJ2-1; 7 bases match TRBD2. From germline, CDR1 is MGHDK and CDR2 SYGVNS. This CDR3 contains 17 residues. V shed 4 bases, J shed 4 bases, and the junction held 13 bases outside the gene matches. The CDR3 spells CASSGYLAVTGYNEQFF. CDR3 DNA sequence: TGTGCCAGCAGTGGTTACCTAGCGGTAACGGGGTACAATGAGCAGTTCTTC.

This clone was seen only a few times. The chain uses TRBV7-9 and TRBJ1-3, with a weak D call TRBD1 (6 bases). The CDR3 consists of 17 residues. Trimming removed 3 bases from V and 5 bases from J, with 20 bases in between. Germline V gene data show CDR1 as SEHNR and CDR2 as FQNEAQ (reference sequence). The CDR3 region is CASSFLTTGAFRNTIYF. The CDR3 bases are TGTGCCAGCAGCTTCTTGACGACAGGTGCATTTAGAAACACCATATATTTT.

This clone was recorded a few times. V and J are TRBV18 and TRBJ2-1; D is ambiguous. The germline gives CDR1 KGHSH, CDR2 LQKENI. The V gene lost 2 bases and the J gene lost 8 bases, with 10 bases spanning the gap. This CDR3 contains 13 residues. The CDR3 sequence is CASSPSASDEQFF. CDR3 bases: TGTGCCAGCTCACCATCCGCAAGCGATGAGCAGTTCTTC.

This clone was seen only once. This rearrangement joins TRBV28 to TRBJ2-5; D possibly matches TRBD1 or TRBD2 (5 bases each). Per germline, CDR1 MDHEN and CDR2 SYDVKM. The CDR3 runs to 18 residues. The germline V and J ends were trimmed by 6 bases and 4 bases, with 27 bases remaining between them. The CDR3 loop reads CASRGVANRNALGETQYF. CDR3 nucleotides: TGTGCCAGCAGGGGAGTGGCCAACAGGAACGCGTTGGGAGAGACCCAGTACTTC. Filled out from reference TRBV28 and TRBJ2-5, the complete variable domain reads DVKVTQSSRYLVKRTGEKVFLECVQDMDHENMFWYRQDPGLGLRLIYFSYDVKMKEKGDIPEGYSVSREKKERFSLILESASTNQTSMYLCASRGVANRNALGETQYFGPGTRLLVL.

This clone was observed a handful of times. The chain combines TRBV11-1 with TRBJ1-5, with D uncertain. The CDR3 extends over 15 amino acids. The V gene's germline CDR1 is SGHAT and CDR2 FQDESV (reference sequence). V lost 0 bases and J 1 base, leaving 7 bases between the germline ends. CDR3 loop: CASSLAGDSNQPQHF. As DNA, the CDR3 is TGTGCCAGCAGCTTAGCGGGAGACAGCAATCAGCCCCAGCATTTT.

This clone was detected only once. The chain is built from TRBV4-2 and TRBJ1-5; TRBD1 matches 11 bases. This CDR3 has 16 amino acids. Germline V gene lookup returns CDR1 LGHNA and CDR2 YNFKEQ. Germline trimming cut 3 bases from V and 6 bases from J; bases unmatched to any gene: 7. The CDR3 loop reads CASSQDGQGASQPQHF. The CDR3 region has the DNA TGTGCCAGCAGCCAGGATGGACAGGGGGCAAGTCAGCCCCAGCATTTT.

The chain has TRBV6-4 and TRBJ2-7; 9 bases are a match to TRBD1. After removal of 5 bases from V and 2 bases from J, the junction contained 13 bases not matched to a gene. Germline V lookup: CDR1 MRHNA, CDR2 SNTAGT. The CDR3 length is 17 residues. The CDR3 sequence: CASSSTPRDREPYEQYF. For the CDR3, the DNA is TGTGCCAGCAGTTCAACCCCGCGGGACAGGGAACCCTACGAGCAGTACTTC.

V is TRBV28 and J is TRBJ1-1; D possibly corresponds to TRBD1 (5 bases). V lost 5 bases and J lost 4, with 20 bases in between. This CDR3 has 16 amino acids. Germline assignment: CDR1 MDHEN and CDR2 SYDVKM. The CDR3 DNA sequence: TGTGCCAGCAGTCAACCCAGGGATCCTGGGAGCACTGAAGCTTTCTTT. It is translated as CASSQPRDPGSTEAFF.

The rearrangement joins TRBV28 to TRBJ2-7; 7 nucleotides match TRBD1. The germline CDR1 and CDR2 sequences are MDHEN and SYDVKM. The CDR3 runs to 15 residues. Losses at the gene ends were 8 bases for V and 0 bases for J; bases not matched to a gene: 10. The CDR3 region is CASETGTESSYEQYF. The CDR3 bases are TGTGCCAGCGAAACCGGGACAGAAAGCTCCTACGAGCAGTACTTC. Full variable domain (rest looked up from reference TRBV28 and TRBJ2-7): DVKVTQSSRYLVKRTGEKVFLECVQDMDHENMFWYRQDPGLGLRLIYFSYDVKMKEKGDIPEGYSVSREKKERFSLILESASTNQTSMYLCASETGTESSYEQYFGPGTRLTVT.

This chain joins TRBV28 and TRBJ1-2; no reliable D call. The CDR3 is made up of 14 amino acids. In germline, CDR1 is MDHEN, CDR2 SYDVKM. With 2 bases removed from V and 3 bases from J, the gap between germline ends came to 10 bases. The CDR3 region has the DNA TGTGCCAGCAGTTTAAAGGGCACCCACTATGGCTACACCTTC. Amino acid sequence: CASSLKGTHYGYTF.

This rearrangement joins TRBV6-6 to TRBJ1-5, with D possibly being TRBD1 (5 bases). The germline CDR1 and CDR2 sequences are MNHNY and SVGAGI (reference sequence). The CDR3 is 13 residues long. V lost 5 bases and J 4 bases, leaving 9 bases between the germline ends. The chain's CDR3 is CASSPQGNQPQHF. Written as DNA, the CDR3 is TGTGCCAGCAGTCCCCAGGGAAATCAGCCCCAGCATTTT.

This clone was counted only a few times. The chain employs TRBV10-1 and TRBJ1-2, with D possibly matching TRBD1 (6 bases). Germline V lookup: CDR1 WNHNN, CDR2 SYGVQD (reference sequence). This CDR3 contains 13 residues. V was cut by 6 bases and J by 4 bases, with 12 bases left in between. The CDR3 spells CASSVARGYGYTF. As DNA, the CDR3 is TGCGCCAGCAGCGTGGCCAGGGGCTATGGCTACACCTTC.

The rearrangement joins TRBV29-1 to TRBJ2-5, with 10 positions matching TRBD2. CDR1 and CDR2 (germline): SQVTM, ANQGSEA. CDR3 length equals 14 residues. J lost 4 bases, V lost 8 bases, and 10 bases had no gene match. CDR3 loop: CSHPAGGVGETQYF. In DNA form, the CDR3 reads TGCAGCCACCCAGCGGGGGGGGTGGGAGAGACCCAGTACTTC.

The V and J genes are TRBV5-1 and TRBJ1-5; D call uncertain. CDR3 length equals 13 residues. The V gene lost 4 bases and the J gene lost 1 base, with 6 bases spanning the gap. CDR1 is SGHRS, CDR2 YFSETQ, per germline. The chain's CDR3 is CASSTDSNQPQHF. The CDR3 DNA sequence: TGCGCCAGCAGCACGGACAGCAATCAGCCCCAGCATTTT.

The rearrangement links TRBV29-1 to TRBJ2-1, with TRBD2 matching 8 bases. V dropped 3 bases and J dropped 7; count of bases not matched to a gene: 11. CDR1 and CDR2 from the germline V gene are SQVTM and ANQGSEA. The CDR3 spans 15 residues. CDR3 sequence reads: CSVDGGSGSRNEQFF. CDR3 in DNA: TGCAGCGTTGATGGAGGGAGCGGGAGCAGAAATGAGCAGTTCTTC.

The rearrangement uses TRBV28 and TRBJ2-2, with 15 bases aligning to TRBD2. Per germline, CDR1 MDHEN and CDR2 SYDVKM. The CDR3 is made up of 21 amino acids. The trim removed 3 bases at V and 7 bases at J, leaving 18 bases unmatched. The CDR3 spells CASSFPGTSGRSSVGRGELFF. The CDR3 DNA sequence: TGTGCCAGCAGTTTCCCCGGGACTAGCGGGAGGAGTTCGGTCGGTCGCGGGGAGCTGTTTTTT.